This TCR beta chain was recorded in a study of metastatic and nonmetastatic thyroid tumors (TCRdb year 2020). Study-level background: Repertoires from peripheral blood and from tumor or nodule tissue samples of malignant and benign thyroid patients were compared.

CDR1 and CDR2 were assigned from the germline V gene (reference sequence) as LNHNV and YYDKDF. V is trimmed back by 4 bases and J by 5 bases, and the junction contains 9 bases that no gene match accounts for. The CDR3 spans 15 residues, from the cysteine through the phenylalanine. Only the CDR3 region is kept as DNA, spanning 45 bases read in frame from base 1. The library relied on PCR. Sequencing relied on an Illumina HiSeq 4000. High-throughput sequencing was used to profile the TCR beta-chain CDR3 region of every patient. The authors' analysis ran thus. A classifier to discriminate distant-metastatic papillary thyroid cancer patients was built from CDR3 differences across clinicopathological groups. To measure repertoire diversity the researchers used the Shannon index, while the Morisita-Horn index served to gauge how similar the tumor and blood repertoires were. TCRdb ran its own pipeline on the public reads, namely fastp trimming at Q25 and MiXCR clone calling, and kept in-frame beta chains. The V and J calls reflect TCRdb's pipeline rather than the authors' work. The sample table contains some 15,000 clones; only one count was recorded for roughly 29% of them. The biggest ten clones account for approximately 20% of the sample.

Points on this clone: It has no known antigen specificity. The record has no base qualities; no much larger clone is one base away.

Before undergoing thyroid surgery, none of the patients had been given any kind of treatment. Using T-cell receptor beta sequencing, the researchers looked back retrospectively at clinical samples from patients, gathered between the early 2010s and the late 2010s. The research as a whole found: TCR beta diversity was reported as significantly higher in malignant tumors than in benign nodules, in both blood and tumor samples.

Input material: tumor tissue. This sequence was found in a female donor with papillary thyroid cancer or a benign thyroid nodule (not recorded which). Some clones in this sample may be carry-over from other donors' samples. The sequence links TRBV15 to TRBJ2-7; 9 central bases correspond to TRBD2. DNA sequence: TGTGCCACCAGCACACTGTTGGGACTAGCTCACGAGCAGTACTTC. This codes for CATSTLLGLAHEQYF.